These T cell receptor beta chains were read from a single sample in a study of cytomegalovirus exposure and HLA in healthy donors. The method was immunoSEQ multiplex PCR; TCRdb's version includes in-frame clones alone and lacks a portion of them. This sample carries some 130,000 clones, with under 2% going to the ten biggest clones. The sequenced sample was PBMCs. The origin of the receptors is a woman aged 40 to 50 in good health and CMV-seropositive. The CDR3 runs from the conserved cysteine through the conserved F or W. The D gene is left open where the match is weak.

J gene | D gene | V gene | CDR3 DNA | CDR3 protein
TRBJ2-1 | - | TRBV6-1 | TGTGCCAGCAGCCGAGGGGGTCCCTACAATGAGCAGTTCTTC | CASSRGGPYNEQFF
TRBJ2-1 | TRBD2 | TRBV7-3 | TGTGCCAGCAGCTTAACCGGGACTAGCGGCTACAATGAGCAGTTCTTC | CASSLTGTSGYNEQFF
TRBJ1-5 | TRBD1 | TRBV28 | TGTGCCAGCAGGGGGACAGGGGGCGGTCAGCCCCAGCATTTT | CASRGTGGGQPQHF
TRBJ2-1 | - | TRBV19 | TGTGCCAGTAGTATAGCACAGGACTCCTACAATGAGCAGTTCTTC | CASSIAQDSYNEQFF
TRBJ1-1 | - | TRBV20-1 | TGCAGTGCTCCCAGGGTCTCTGAAGCTTTCTTT | CSAPRVSEAFF
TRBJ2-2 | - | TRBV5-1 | TGCGCCAGCAGCGTATCGGTTTCTGACACCGGGGAGCTGTTTTTT | CASSVSVSDTGELFF
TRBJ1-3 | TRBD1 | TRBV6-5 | TGTGCCAGCAGTTACGCAGGGGGCGGTGGAAACACCATATATTTT | CASSYAGGGGNTIYF
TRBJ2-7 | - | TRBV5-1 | TGCGCCAGCAGCTTGGGGGCCGAGCAGTACTTC | CASSLGAEQYF
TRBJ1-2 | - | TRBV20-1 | TGCAGTGCTAGAGGTGACAGCGCAATCTTCTTC | CSARGDSAIFF
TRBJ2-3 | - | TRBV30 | TGTGCCTGGACTAGCGACGACCCAGATACGCAGTATTTT | CAWTSDDPDTQYF
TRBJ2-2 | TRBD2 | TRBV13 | TGTGCCAGCAGCTTAGCTAGCCCGCTCGCGGGACTAGAGAACACCGGGGAGCTGTTTTTT | CASSLASPLAGLENTGELFF
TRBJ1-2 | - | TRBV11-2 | TGTGCCAGCAGCTTTCTACCCTTTAACTATGGCTACACCTTC | CASSFLPFNYGYTF
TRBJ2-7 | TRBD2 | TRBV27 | TGTGCCAGCAGTTTAAGAGCGAGCGGGGACTACGAGCAGTACTTC | CASSLRASGDYEQYF